These 32 T cell receptor beta chains were all obtained from the same sample, sequenced in a study of OX40 agonist ivuxolimab in advanced cancers. Here immunoSEQ multiplex PCR was the method, and the copy in TCRdb shows in-frame clones only, minus some. In the table there are around 65,000 clones, 85% to 95% of which are singletons. The sequenced sample was CD4+ or CD8+ T cells sorted from blood, obtained in a trial of the OX40 agonist ivuxolimab. All receptors come from an adult with an advanced solid tumor such as melanoma, head and neck, liver or kidney cancer.

J is TRBJ2-7 and V is TRBV19, with 7 bases lining up with TRBD2. The length of the CDR3 is 15 residues. J lost 2 bases, V lost 2 bases, and 6 bases had no gene match. Germline V gives CDR1 LNHDA, CDR2 SQIVND (reference sequence). CDR3 protein: CASSIRGLAAYEQYF. The CDR3, as DNA: TGTGCCAGTAGTATAAGGGGTCTAGCGGCCTACGAGCAGTACTTC.

This clone has only one observation. The chain combines TRBV7-2 with TRBJ2-1; no definite D call. The CDR3 runs to 16 residues. The germline gives CDR1 SGHTA, CDR2 FQGNSA. Deletions cut 1 base from V and 5 bases from J, with 15 bases between. CDR3 in amino acids: CASSLGALGYHNEQFF. The DNA of the CDR3 is TGTGCCAGCAGCTTAGGAGCGTTAGGGTACCACAATGAGCAGTTCTTC.

V is TRBV5-4 and J is TRBJ2-2; D uncertain. This CDR3 spans 16 amino acids. Germline V gene lookup returns CDR1 SGHNT and CDR2 YYREEE (reference sequence). V lost 0 bases, J lost 0 bases, and 9 bases lay in between. CDR3: CASSLVFASNTGELFF. In DNA form, the CDR3 reads TGTGCCAGCAGCTTGGTGTTCGCGTCGAACACCGGGGAGCTGTTTTTT.

The V and J genes are TRBV7-3 and TRBJ2-2; D remains ambiguous. The V gene lost 3 bases and the J gene lost 8 bases, with 7 bases spanning the gap. CDR1 and CDR2 (germline): SGHTA, FQGTGA. CDR3 size: 12 residues. In DNA, the CDR3 is TGTGCCAGCAGCTTCGGGTTTGGGGAGCTGTTTTTT. Encoded protein: CASSFGFGELFF. Supplemented by reference TRBV7-3 and TRBJ2-2, the full variable domain reads GAGVSQTPSNKVTEKGKYVELRCDPISGHTALYWYRQSLGQGPEFLIYFQGTGAADDSGLPNDRFFAVRPEGSVSTLKIQRTERGDSAVYLCASSFGFGELFFGEGSRLTVL.

The chain combines TRBV4-1 with TRBJ2-7; D gene ambiguous. In germline, CDR1 is MGHRA, CDR2 YSYEKL. V lost 0 bases to trimming and J lost 4 bases, with 7 bases between them. CDR3 length equals 13 residues. The CDR3 sequence: CASSQEAQYEQYF. CDR3 nucleotides: TGCGCCAGCAGCCAAGAAGCCCAATACGAGCAGTACTTC.

The count of this clone is one. The chain recombines TRBV2 with TRBJ2-1; D is perhaps TRBD2 (5 bases). V was cut by 3 bases and J by 7 bases, with 19 bases left in between. The CDR3 spans 16 residues. CDR1 and CDR2 (germline): SNHLY, FYNNEI. CDR3 nucleotide sequence: TGTGCCAGCAGTGATCCGGCGCTAGCACTCGTGAATGAGCAGTTCTTC. This codes for CASSDPALALVNEQFF.

The J gene is TRBJ2-7, the V gene TRBV14, with D hard to call. Trimming took 5 bases from V and 4 from J, leaving 6 bases between them. CDR3 length: 11 residues. The germline V gene encodes CDR1 SGHDN and CDR2 FVKESK. The CDR3 DNA sequence: TGTGCCAGCAGCTTCCGTTACGAGCAGTACTTC. The encoded protein is CASSFRYEQYF.

The genes are TRBV19 and TRBJ2-7; perhaps D is TRBD1 or TRBD2 (6 bases each). With 8 bases removed from V and 2 bases from J, the gap between germline ends came to 16 bases. Germline CDR1 is LNHDA and CDR2 is SQIVND (reference sequence). The CDR3 has 14 residues. The CDR3 sequence is CASGRGDTPYEQYF. The CDR3 DNA sequence: TGTGCCAGTGGTAGGGGGGATACCCCCTACGAGCAGTACTTC.

The chain carries TRBV6-1 and TRBJ2-3; either TRBD1 or TRBD2 may supply D (5 bases each). Trimming cost V 6 bases and J 0 bases, with 13 bases left between them. The CDR3 spans 15 residues. Germline values: CDR1 MNHNS, CDR2 SASEGT. For the CDR3, the DNA is TGTGCCAGCAGCGAGGGACGACTTAGCACAGATACGCAGTATTTT. Amino acid sequence: CASSEGRLSTDTQYF.

This clone was counted between two and nine times. The chain uses TRBV13 and TRBJ1-1, with 7 bases matching TRBD1. V shed 5 bases and J 1 base; nucleotides not matched to a gene: 4. This CDR3 spans 14 amino acids. Germline V CDR1 and CDR2: PRHDT, FYEKMQ (reference sequence). The CDR3 reads CASSPRTGNTEAFF. The CDR3 DNA follows: TGTGCCAGCAGCCCAAGGACAGGGAACACTGAAGCTTTCTTT. Drawing the rest from reference TRBV13 and TRBJ1-1, the complete variable domain is AAGVIQSPRHLIKEKRETATLKCYPIPRHDTVYWYQQGPGQDPQFLISFYEKMQSDKGSIPDRFSAQQFSDYHSELNMSSLELGDSALYFCASSPRTGNTEAFFGQGTRLTVV.

The DNA of the CDR3 is TGCAGCGTTGAAGGGACAGCGGGGTACAATGAGCAGTTCTTC. This codes for CSVEGTAGYNEQFF. The rearrangement joins TRBV29-1 to TRBJ2-1; D is perhaps TRBD2 (7 bases). Germline CDR1 reads SQVTM; CDR2 reads ANQGSEA. V lost 1 base and J 4 bases, leaving 11 bases between the germline ends. This CDR3 region has 14 residues.

The chain joins TRBV6-6 to TRBJ1-1; TRBD1 is a possible D gene (6 bases). The CDR3 sequence is 15 residues long. Germline assignment: CDR1 MNHNY and CDR2 SVGAGI (reference sequence). V lost 2 bases to trimming and J lost 0 bases, with 10 bases between them. As DNA, the CDR3 is TGTGCCAGCAGTTACATGGACAGCCTGAACACTGAAGCTTTCTTT. It codes for CASSYMDSLNTEAFF.

This chain joins TRBV29-1 and TRBJ2-7; D is unresolved. Germline V CDR1 and CDR2: SQVTM, ANQGSEA. CDR3 length equals 13 residues. V gave up 6 bases and J gave up 3 bases, with 15 bases separating them. The CDR3 DNA follows: TGCAGCGTCCCCGGGCGGTTCTTCTACGAGCAGTACTTC. This gives the protein CSVPGRFFYEQYF.

The J gene is TRBJ2-7, the V gene TRBV7-9, with 7 bases lining up with TRBD2. Germline V lookup: CDR1 SEHNR, CDR2 FQNEAQ (reference sequence). There are 14 residues in the CDR3. Germline trimming cut 5 bases from V and 0 bases from J; bases unmatched to any gene: 4. For the CDR3, the DNA is TGTGCCAGCAGCCATAGCGGGCTCTCCTACGAGCAGTACTTC. Its translation: CASSHSGLSYEQYF.

The DNA of the CDR3 is TGCGCCAGCAGCCCTGGAAGCACTGAAGCTTTCTTT. It is translated as CASSPGSTEAFF. The chain couples TRBV5-1 to TRBJ1-1; D is ambiguous. The CDR3 runs to 12 residues. Germline assignment: CDR1 SGHRS and CDR2 YFSETQ. V was cut by 4 bases and J by 4 bases, with 8 bases left in between. Full variable domain (missing parts from reference TRBV5-1 and TRBJ1-1): KAGVTQTPRYLIKTRGQQVTLSCSPISGHRSVSWYQQTPGQGLQFLFEYFSETQRNKGNFPGRFSGRQFSNSRSEMNVSTLELGDSALYLCASSPGSTEAFFGQGTRLTVV.

This rearrangement joins TRBV13 to TRBJ2-3; D uncertain. Trimming pared 0 bases from V and 2 bases from J, leaving 6 bases between. Germline CDR1 and CDR2: PRHDT and FYEKMQ (reference sequence). The CDR3 runs to 14 residues. This CDR3 is CASSLGYLTDTQYF. The CDR3 nucleotides are TGTGCCAGCAGCTTAGGTTATCTCACAGATACGCAGTATTTT.

This clone showed up just once. CDR3 coding DNA: TGTGCCAGCAGGCTTACAGGGATCCAAGAGACCCAGTACTTC. It codes for CASRLTGIQETQYF. The rearrangement uses TRBV6-6 and TRBJ2-5; perhaps TRBD1 as D (6 bases). The germline gives CDR1 MNHNY, CDR2 SVGAGI (reference sequence). V dropped 6 bases and J dropped 1 base, with 12 bases sitting between them. The CDR3 contains 14 residues.

V and J are TRBV6-5 and TRBJ1-3; D not certain. The germline V and J ends were trimmed by 8 bases and 0 bases, with 5 bases remaining between them. CDR3 length: 12 amino acids. The germline gives CDR1 MNHEY, CDR2 SVGAGI. The CDR3 spells CASVDSGNTIYF. In nucleotides, the CDR3 is TGTGCCAGCGTAGACTCTGGAAACACCATATATTTT.

CDR3 in amino acids: CASSSGDYGYTF. CDR3 coding DNA: TGTGCCAGCAGTTCTGGGGACTATGGCTACACCTTC. This chain joins TRBV27 and TRBJ1-2; the D is unclear. Trimming left V 4 bases short and J 3 bases short, with 6 bases between. Germline V gene data show CDR1 as MNHEY and CDR2 as SMNVEV (reference sequence). The CDR3 totals 12 residues.

The chain employs TRBV30 and TRBJ1-1, with D uncertain. The CDR3 has 14 residues. Germline CDR1 GTSNPN, CDR2 SVGIG (reference sequence). V was clipped by 1 base and J by 0 bases, with 9 bases between them. DNA for the CDR3: TGTGCCTGGAGTGAGGTGGGTTTGAACACTGAAGCTTTCTTT. Translating it yields CAWSEVGLNTEAFF.

This rearrangement joins TRBV7-9 to TRBJ1-3, with D possibly matching TRBD1 (5 bases). Germline CDR1 is SEHNR and CDR2 is FQNEAQ (reference sequence). The CDR3 is made up of 16 amino acids. V dropped 5 bases and J dropped 6 bases, with 20 bases sitting between them. The CDR3 protein is CASSPPNPGEENTIYF. The DNA for the CDR3 is TGTGCCAGCAGCCCACCGAACCCGGGGGAGGAAAACACCATATATTTT.

The gene calls are TRBV5-1 and TRBJ2-3; 7 bases fit TRBD1. The CDR3 spans 14 residues. Trimming took 5 bases from V and 4 from J; bases not matched to a gene: 7. Germline V gene sequence: CDR1 SGHRS, CDR2 YFSETQ. The CDR3 DNA is TGCGCCAGCAGTAACGACAGGGCGGCAGATACGCAGTATTTT. It codes for CASSNDRAADTQYF.

This rearrangement joins TRBV7-9 to TRBJ2-5; D remains ambiguous. Trimming took off 5 bases at V and 2 bases at J, with 6 bases between the two ends. This CDR3 region has 12 residues. Germline values: CDR1 SEHNR, CDR2 FQNEAQ (reference sequence). CDR3 region: CASSPLQETQYF. DNA of the CDR3: TGTGCCAGCAGCCCACTGCAAGAGACCCAGTACTTC. The full variable domain, completed using reference TRBV7-9 and TRBJ2-5, is DTGVSQNPRHKITKRGQNVTFRCDPISEHNRLYWYRQTLGQGPEFLTYFQNEAQLEKSRLLSDRFSAERPKGSFSTLEIQRTEQGDSAMYLCASSPLQETQYFGPGTRLLVL.

The chain links TRBV29-1 to TRBJ2-1; 11 nucleotides align to TRBD2. Germline lookup yields CDR1 SQVTM and CDR2 ANQGSEA. The J segment lost 3 bases and the V segment lost 1 base, leaving 8 bases of the junction unmatched. There are 17 residues in the CDR3. The CDR3 coding sequence is TGCAGCGTTGAAGGGGGGCTAGCGGGAGGAGTCTACAATGAGCAGTTCTTC. It yields the protein CSVEGGLAGGVYNEQFF.

The chain joins TRBV10-3 to TRBJ1-2; D remains unclear. Trimming cost V 4 bases and J 4 bases, with 13 bases left between them. There are 14 residues in the CDR3. Germline assignment: CDR1 ENHRY and CDR2 SYGVKD. The DNA of the CDR3 is TGTGCCATCAGTGGGGAAATGGAACTCTATGGCTACACCTTC. Protein: CAISGEMELYGYTF.

The J gene is TRBJ2-1, the V gene TRBV11-2; perhaps TRBD1 as D (5 bases). V was shortened by 4 bases and J by 8 bases, with 27 bases between the two germline ends. Germline CDR1 reads SGHAT; CDR2 reads FQNNGV. CDR3 size: 18 residues. The CDR3 nucleotides read TGTGCCAGCAGCTCAATAGTAATGTGGGGCCTGGGCTTAGATGAGCAGTTCTTC. It is translated as CASSSIVMWGLGLDEQFF.

V usage is TRBV7-9 and J usage is TRBJ2-3, with 8 bases fitting TRBD2. After removal of 1 base from V and 2 bases from J, the junction contained 2 bases not matched to a gene. The CDR3 totals 15 residues. Germline CDR1 reads SEHNR; CDR2 reads FQNEAQ (reference sequence). CDR3 nucleotide sequence: TGTGCCAGCAGCTTAGAAGCGGGAGCCACAGATACGCAGTATTTT. Protein: CASSLEAGATDTQYF.

This chain connects TRBV7-9 to TRBJ2-7, with 11 bases aligning to TRBD2. The V segment lost 4 bases and the J segment 2 bases; nucleotides outside the gene matches: 10. Germline V gene data show CDR1 as SEHNR and CDR2 as FQNEAQ (reference sequence). This CDR3 has 17 amino acids. Here the CDR3 reads CASSSPLAGVTPYEQYF. In DNA form, the CDR3 reads TGTGCCAGCAGCTCCCCACTAGCGGGAGTGACCCCCTACGAGCAGTACTTC.

The chain has TRBV4-1 and TRBJ2-3; no definite D call. V was shortened by 4 bases and J by 7 bases, with 12 bases between the two germline ends. Per the germline V gene, CDR1 is MGHRA and CDR2 is YSYEKL. This CDR3 is 13 amino acids long. Written as DNA, the CDR3 is TGCGCCAGCAGCCCCGTGGACCCCAATACGCAGTATTTT. Translating it yields CASSPVDPNTQYF.

This chain uses TRBV5-6 with TRBJ2-5; 8 bases fit TRBD1. The J call is in doubt because the DNA end fits TRBJ2-7 better. The CDR3 totals 16 residues. Germline values: CDR1 SGHDT, CDR2 YYEEEE. This CDR3 reads CASSYDRGWGSYEQYF. CDR3 DNA sequence: TGTGCCAGCAGTTACGACAGGGGTTGGGGCTCCTACGAGCAGTACTTC.

In this sample, this clone turned up a few times. The chain recombines TRBV7-2 with TRBJ2-7; 8 nucleotides match TRBD2. Trimming at V came to 0 bases and at J to 4 bases, leaving 5 bases not matched to a gene. Germline CDR1 is SGHTA and CDR2 is FQGNSA. CDR3 size: 15 residues. CDR3 amino acids: CASSLAPSGHYEQYF. The CDR3 coding sequence is TGTGCCAGCAGCTTAGCGCCTAGCGGGCATTACGAGCAGTACTTC.

The chain carries TRBV27 and TRBJ1-1, with a possible D match to TRBD1 (6 bases). CDR3 length equals 11 residues. Trimming left V 8 bases short and J 6 bases short, with 10 bases between. Germline loops: CDR1 MNHEY, CDR2 SMNVEV (reference sequence). This CDR3 reads CASGGGAEAFF. CDR3 DNA sequence: TGTGCCAGCGGAGGGGGGGCTGAAGCTTTCTTT.